The sequence of this TCR beta chain was determined in a study of blood T cell repertoires in COVID-19. Profiled with immunoSEQ multiplex PCR; TCRdb holds only in-frame clones, not every one. The sample holds some 330,000 clones, more than 75% seen once. Germline V gene sequence: CDR1 MNHEY, CDR2 SVGEGT. V lost 2 bases, J lost 7 bases, and 8 bases lay in between. The CDR3 loop spans 12 amino acids. This clone was seen only a few times. The clonotype comes from a woman aged 45-65 years with active or convalescent COVID-19. The sample comprised peripheral blood. The V gene is TRBV6-2 or TRBV6-3, the J gene TRBJ1-1; D not resolved. Here the CDR3 DNA reads TGTGCCAGCAGTTACGCTTACAGTGAAGCTTTCTTT. Translated: CASSYAYSEAFF.